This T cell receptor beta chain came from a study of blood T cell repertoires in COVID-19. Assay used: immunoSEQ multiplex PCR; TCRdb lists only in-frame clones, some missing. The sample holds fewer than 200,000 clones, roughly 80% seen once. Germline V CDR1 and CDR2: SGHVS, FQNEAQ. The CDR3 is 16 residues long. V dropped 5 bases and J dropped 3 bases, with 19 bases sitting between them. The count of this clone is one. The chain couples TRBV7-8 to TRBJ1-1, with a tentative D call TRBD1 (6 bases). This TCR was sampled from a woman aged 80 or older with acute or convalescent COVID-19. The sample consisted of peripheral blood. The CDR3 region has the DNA TGTGCCAGCAGCCTCACGATCAAGGGGGTGGACACTGAAGCTTTCTTT. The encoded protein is CASSLTIKGVDTEAFF.